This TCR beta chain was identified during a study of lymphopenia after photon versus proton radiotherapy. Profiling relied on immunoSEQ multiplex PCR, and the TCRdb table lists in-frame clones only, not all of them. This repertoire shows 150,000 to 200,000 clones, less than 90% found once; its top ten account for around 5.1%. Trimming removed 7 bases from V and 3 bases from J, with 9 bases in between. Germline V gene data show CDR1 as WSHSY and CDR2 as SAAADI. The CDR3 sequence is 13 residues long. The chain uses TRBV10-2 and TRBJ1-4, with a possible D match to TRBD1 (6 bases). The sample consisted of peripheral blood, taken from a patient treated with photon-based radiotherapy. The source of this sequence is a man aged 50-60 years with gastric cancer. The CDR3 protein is CASTRGPNEKLFF. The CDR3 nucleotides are TGCGCCAGCACCAGGGGTCCTAATGAAAAACTGTTTTTT.